These T cell receptor beta chains were read from a single sample in a study of beta chain features in type 1 diabetes. Libraries were prepared by immunoSEQ multiplex PCR; TCRdb keeps only in-frame clonotypes and omits some of them. The sample records 600,000 to 700,000 clones, 13% being singletons. Sequenced material: naive CD4+ T cells from blood. Receptors originate from a man aged 18 to 30 with type 1 diabetes. The CDR3 runs from the conserved cysteine through the conserved F or W. A D gene is named only where the DNA matches it firmly. The size entry is marked missing in some rows and otherwise reads once, few, many or a size class.

>TRBD1|TRBV2|TRBJ2-5|.
CASSDWAGGRETQYF
TGTGCCAGCAGTGACTGGGCAGGGGGCCGAGAGACCCAGTACTTC
>.|TRBV6-1|TRBJ2-7|.
CASSEVTVYF
TGTGCCAGCAGTGAAGTGACAGTGTACTTC
>.|TRBV2|TRBJ1-1|.
CAGGSREAFF
TGTGCCGGGGGGAGTAGGGAAGCTTTCTTT
>.|TRBV19|TRBJ1-5|few
CASSPVGAGSNQPQHF
TGTGCCAGTAGCCCCGTGGGGGCTGGAAGCAATCAGCCCCAGCATTTT
>.|TRBV2|TRBJ1-1|.
CASSDRRMNTEAFF
TGTGCCAGCAGTGACAGGCGCATGAACACTGAAGCTTTCTTT
>.|TRBV10-3|TRBJ2-7|few
CAISGSYEQYF
TGTGCCATCAGTGGAAGCTACGAGCAGTACTTC
>.|TRBV9|TRBJ1-2|.
CASSVAGSPGTHGYTF
TGTGCCAGCAGCGTAGCCGGAAGCCCCGGGACCCATGGCTACACCTTC
>.|TRBV5-1|TRBJ2-6|.
CASTTGATSGANVLTF
TGCGCCAGCACTACGGGGGCAACCTCTGGGGCCAACGTCCTGACTTTC
>TRBD1|TRBV28|TRBJ1-2|.
CASSPTGNGYTF
TGTGCCAGCAGTCCGACAGGGAATGGCTACACCTTC
>TRBD1|TRBV14|TRBJ2-3|few
CASSQDWTGGFTDTQYF
TGTGCCAGCAGCCAAGATTGGACAGGGGGCTTCACAGATACGCAGTATTTT
>.|TRBV6-1|TRBJ1-1|.
CASSEDGWDTEAFF
TGTGCCAGCAGTGAGGATGGATGGGACACTGAAGCTTTCTTT
>.|TRBV2|TRBJ2-5|.
CASIQASQETQYF
TGTGCCAGTATACAGGCTAGCCAAGAGACCCAGTACTTC
>.|TRBV19|TRBJ1-5|few
CASSSTLGQPQHF
TGTGCCAGTAGTTCAACTCTGGGACAGCCCCAGCATTTT
>.|TRBV9|TRBJ1-6|.
CASSVASGPPLHF
TGTGCCAGCAGCGTAGCTAGTGGACCACCCCTCCACTTT